This is a list of T cell receptor beta chains from one sample in a study of graft-versus-host responses after intestinal transplantation. TCRdb's copy holds only in-frame clones and misses some; the assay was immunoSEQ multiplex PCR. This sample has about 63,000 clones, with 75% to 90% found just once. The sequencing used ileum tissue, collected 350 to 400 days after transplant. These receptors all come from a human patient who received an intestinal transplant, so some T cells may come from the graft donor. Each CDR3 is given with its conserved first and last residue. The D gene is left open where the match is weak. Size values are once, few and many counts, or a class for expanded clones, and some rows have none.

D	size	J	length	V	DNA	CDR3
NA	few	TRBJ1-5	14	TRBV7-8	TGTGCCAGCAGCTTAGCGCTAGCAGGGCAGCCCCAGCATTTT	CASSLALAGQPQHF
NA	NA	TRBJ2-1	14	TRBV11-2	TGTGCCAGCAGCGGCTTCCCTTCGTACAATGAGCAGTTCTTC	CASSGFPSYNEQFF
TRBD1	NA	TRBJ1-2	14	TRBV6-1	TGTGCCAGCAGTGAACCTCGGACAGGCCAAGGCTACACCTTC	CASSEPRTGQGYTF
TRBD1	NA	TRBJ1-2	14	TRBV19	TGTGCCAGTAGTATGGGGGACAGGGGGTCGGGCTACACCTTC	CASSMGDRGSGYTF
NA	NA	TRBJ1-3	15	TRBV7-2	TGTGCCAGCAGTTATACTGCAGGGAGTGGAAACACCATATATTTT	CASSYTAGSGNTIYF
TRBD1	once	TRBJ1-6	14	TRBV7-3	TGTGCCAGCAGCTTGGGACAGGGGAGTTCACCCCTCCACTTT	CASSLGQGSSPLHF
TRBD1	medium-sized	TRBJ2-5	14	TRBV18	TGTGCCAGCTCACCAGGGGGACAGCAAGAGACCCAGTACTTC	CASSPGGQQETQYF
NA	once	TRBJ1-1	13	TRBV25-1	TGTGCCAGCTGGCAGGGCTCGAACACTGAAGCTTTCTTT	CASWQGSNTEAFF
NA	NA	TRBJ2-7	15	TRBV7-8	TGTGCCAGCAGTTTCTTGCGGGACCTCTACTACGAGCAGTACTTC	CASSFLRDLYYEQYF
NA	NA	TRBJ1-1	12	TRBV29-1	TGCAGCGTTGAAGATGTGAGGGTGGTAGCTTTCTTT	CSVEDVRVVAFF